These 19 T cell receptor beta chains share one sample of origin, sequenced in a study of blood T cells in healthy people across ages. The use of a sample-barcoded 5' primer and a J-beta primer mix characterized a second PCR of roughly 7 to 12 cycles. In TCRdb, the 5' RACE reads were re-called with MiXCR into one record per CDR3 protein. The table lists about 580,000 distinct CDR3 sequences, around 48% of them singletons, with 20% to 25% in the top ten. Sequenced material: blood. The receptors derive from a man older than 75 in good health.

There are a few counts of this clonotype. The CDR3 loop reads CASSYPDGSGYGYTF. CDR3 sequence (DNA): TGTGCCAGCAGCTACCCCGACGGGTCTGGCTATGGCTACACCTTC. The gene calls are TRBV7-3 and TRBJ1-2, with no clear D. The V gene lost 4 bases and the J gene lost 4 bases, with 16 bases spanning the gap. CDR1 and CDR2 (germline): SGHTA, FQGTGA. The CDR3 sequence is 15 residues long.

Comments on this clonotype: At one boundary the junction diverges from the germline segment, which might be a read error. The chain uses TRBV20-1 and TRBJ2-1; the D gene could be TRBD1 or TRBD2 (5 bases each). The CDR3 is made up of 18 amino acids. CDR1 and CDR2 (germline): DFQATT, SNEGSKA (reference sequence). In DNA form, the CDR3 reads TGCAGCGCTACTCCGTTTACAGGACTTCCGAGCTCCTACAATGAGCAGTTCTTC. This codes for CSATPFTGLPSSYNEQFF.

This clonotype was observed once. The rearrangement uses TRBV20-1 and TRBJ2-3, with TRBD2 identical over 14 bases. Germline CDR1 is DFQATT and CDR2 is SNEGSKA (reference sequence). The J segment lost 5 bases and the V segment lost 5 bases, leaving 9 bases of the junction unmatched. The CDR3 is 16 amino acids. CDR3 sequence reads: CSAQRGGLAGGDTQYF. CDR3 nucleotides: TGCAGTGCTCAGAGGGGCGGACTAGCGGGAGGAGATACGCAGTATTTT.

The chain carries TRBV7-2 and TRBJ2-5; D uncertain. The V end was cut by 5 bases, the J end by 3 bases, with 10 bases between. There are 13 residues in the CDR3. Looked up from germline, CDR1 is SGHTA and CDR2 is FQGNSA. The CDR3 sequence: CASSRSTEETQYF. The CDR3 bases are TGTGCCAGCAGCCGCTCGACGGAAGAGACCCAGTACTTC. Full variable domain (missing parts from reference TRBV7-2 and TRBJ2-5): GAGVSQSPSNKVTEKGKDVELRCDPISGHTALYWYRQSLGQGLEFLIYFQGNSAPDKSGLPSDRFSAERTGGSVSTLTIQRTQQEDSAVYLCASSRSTEETQYFGPGTRLLVL.

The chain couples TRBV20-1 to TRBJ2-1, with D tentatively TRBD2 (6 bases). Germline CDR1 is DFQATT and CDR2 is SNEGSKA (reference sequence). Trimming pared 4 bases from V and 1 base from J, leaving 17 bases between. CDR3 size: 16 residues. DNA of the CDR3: TGCAGTGCTAACCGGGGCGGGGCAGCTTCCTACAATGAGCAGTTCTTC. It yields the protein CSANRGGAASYNEQFF.

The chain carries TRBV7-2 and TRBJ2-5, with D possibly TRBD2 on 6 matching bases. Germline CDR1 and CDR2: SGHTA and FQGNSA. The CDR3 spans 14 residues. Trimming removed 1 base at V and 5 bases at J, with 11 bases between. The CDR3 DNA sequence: TGTGCCAGCAGCTTAGAAGCGGGTACGGAGACCCAGTACTTC. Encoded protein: CASSLEAGTETQYF. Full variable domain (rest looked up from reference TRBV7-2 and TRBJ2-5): GAGVSQSPSNKVTEKGKDVELRCDPISGHTALYWYRQSLGQGLEFLIYFQGNSAPDKSGLPSDRFSAERTGGSVSTLTIQRTQQEDSAVYLCASSLEAGTETQYFGPGTRLLVL.

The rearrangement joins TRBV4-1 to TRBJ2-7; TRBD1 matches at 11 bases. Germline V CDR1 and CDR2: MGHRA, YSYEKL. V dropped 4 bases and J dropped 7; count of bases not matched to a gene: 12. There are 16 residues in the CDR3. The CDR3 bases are TGCGCCAGCAGCCTTCGGACAGGGGGCTTCTACAATGAGCAGTACTTC. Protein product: CASSLRTGGFYNEQYF.

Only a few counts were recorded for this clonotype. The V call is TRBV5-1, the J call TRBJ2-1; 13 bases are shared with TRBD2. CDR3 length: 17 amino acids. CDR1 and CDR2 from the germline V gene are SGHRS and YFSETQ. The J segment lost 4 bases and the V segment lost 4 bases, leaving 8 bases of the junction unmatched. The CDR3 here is CASSLARTSGRYNEQFF. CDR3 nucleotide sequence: TGCGCCAGCAGCCTGGCGAGGACTAGCGGGAGATACAATGAGCAGTTCTTC.

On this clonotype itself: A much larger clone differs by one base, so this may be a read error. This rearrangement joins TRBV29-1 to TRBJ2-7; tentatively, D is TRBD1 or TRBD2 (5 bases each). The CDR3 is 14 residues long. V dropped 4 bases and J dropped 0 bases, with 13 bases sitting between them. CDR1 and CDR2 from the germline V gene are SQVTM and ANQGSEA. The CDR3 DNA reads TGCAGCGTTGGGGTGGGGGTGGGCTCCTACGAGCAGTACTTC. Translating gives CSVGVGVGSYEQYF.

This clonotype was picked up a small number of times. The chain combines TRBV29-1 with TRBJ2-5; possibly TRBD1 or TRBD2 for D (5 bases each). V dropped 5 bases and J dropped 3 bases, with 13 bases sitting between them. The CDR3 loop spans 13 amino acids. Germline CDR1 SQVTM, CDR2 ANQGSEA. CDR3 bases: TGCAGCGTTTCCCCCGGGGCAGAAGAGACCCAGTACTTC. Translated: CSVSPGAEETQYF.

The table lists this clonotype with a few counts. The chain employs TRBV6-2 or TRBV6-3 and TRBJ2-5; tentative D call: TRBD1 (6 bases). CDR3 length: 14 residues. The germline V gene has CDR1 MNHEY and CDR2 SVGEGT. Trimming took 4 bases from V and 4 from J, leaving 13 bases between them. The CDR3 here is CASSSQGSGETQYF. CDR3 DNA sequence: TGTGCCAGCAGTTCCCAGGGGTCGGGAGAGACCCAGTACTTC.

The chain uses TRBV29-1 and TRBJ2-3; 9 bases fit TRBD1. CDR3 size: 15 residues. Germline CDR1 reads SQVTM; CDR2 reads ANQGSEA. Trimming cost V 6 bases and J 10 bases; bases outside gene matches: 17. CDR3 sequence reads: CSVPQGQGTPDAQYF. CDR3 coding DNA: TGCAGCGTCCCTCAAGGACAGGGGACACCTGATGCGCAGTATTTT.

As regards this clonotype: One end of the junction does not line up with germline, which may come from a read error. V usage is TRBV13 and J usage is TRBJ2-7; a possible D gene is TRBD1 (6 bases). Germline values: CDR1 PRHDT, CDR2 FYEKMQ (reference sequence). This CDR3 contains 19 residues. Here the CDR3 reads CARSLGLGAQGTSSYEQYF. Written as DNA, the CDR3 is TGTGCCAGAAGCTTAGGCCTGGGGGCACAGGGCACTAGCTCCTACGAGCAGTACTTC.

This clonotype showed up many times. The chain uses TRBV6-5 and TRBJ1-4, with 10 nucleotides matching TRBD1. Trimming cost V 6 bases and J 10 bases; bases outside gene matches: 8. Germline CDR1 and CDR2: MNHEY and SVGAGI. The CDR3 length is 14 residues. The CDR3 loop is CASRPSGQGGKLFF. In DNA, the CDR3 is TGTGCCAGCAGGCCTAGCGGACAGGGGGGAAAACTGTTTTTT.

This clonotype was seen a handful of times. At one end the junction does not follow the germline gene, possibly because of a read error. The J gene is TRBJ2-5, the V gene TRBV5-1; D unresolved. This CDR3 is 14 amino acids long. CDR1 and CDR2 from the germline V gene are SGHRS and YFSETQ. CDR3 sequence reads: CASSLGRTQETQYF. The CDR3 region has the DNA TGTGCCAGCAGCTTAGGACGGACCCAAGAGACCCAGTACTTC.

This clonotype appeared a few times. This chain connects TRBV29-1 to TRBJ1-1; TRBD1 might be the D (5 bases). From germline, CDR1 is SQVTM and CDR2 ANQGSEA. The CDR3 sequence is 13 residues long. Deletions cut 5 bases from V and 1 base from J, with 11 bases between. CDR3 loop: CSVLRGRNTEAFF. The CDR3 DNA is TGCAGCGTTCTTCGGGGGAGGAACACTGAAGCTTTCTTT.

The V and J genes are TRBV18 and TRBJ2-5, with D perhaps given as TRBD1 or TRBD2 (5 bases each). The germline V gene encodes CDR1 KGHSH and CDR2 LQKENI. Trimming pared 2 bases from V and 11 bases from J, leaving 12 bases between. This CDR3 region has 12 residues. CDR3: CASSPGTAEQYF. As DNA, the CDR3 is TGTGCCAGCTCACCAGGGACGGCTGAGCAGTACTTC.

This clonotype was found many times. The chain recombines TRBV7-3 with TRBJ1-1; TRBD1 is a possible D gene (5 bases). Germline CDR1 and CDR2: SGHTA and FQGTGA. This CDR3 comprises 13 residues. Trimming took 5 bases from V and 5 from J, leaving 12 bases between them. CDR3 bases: TGTGCCAGCAGCGTACCGGGGGGAACTGAAGCTTTCTTT. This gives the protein CASSVPGGTEAFF.

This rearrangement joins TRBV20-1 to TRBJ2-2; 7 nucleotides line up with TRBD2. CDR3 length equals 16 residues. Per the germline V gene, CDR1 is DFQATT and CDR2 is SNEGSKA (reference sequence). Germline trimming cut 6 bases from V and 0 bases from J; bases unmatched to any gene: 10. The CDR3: CSAKRGLAANTGELFF. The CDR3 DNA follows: TGCAGTGCCAAAAGGGGCCTAGCGGCGAACACCGGGGAGCTGTTTTTT.